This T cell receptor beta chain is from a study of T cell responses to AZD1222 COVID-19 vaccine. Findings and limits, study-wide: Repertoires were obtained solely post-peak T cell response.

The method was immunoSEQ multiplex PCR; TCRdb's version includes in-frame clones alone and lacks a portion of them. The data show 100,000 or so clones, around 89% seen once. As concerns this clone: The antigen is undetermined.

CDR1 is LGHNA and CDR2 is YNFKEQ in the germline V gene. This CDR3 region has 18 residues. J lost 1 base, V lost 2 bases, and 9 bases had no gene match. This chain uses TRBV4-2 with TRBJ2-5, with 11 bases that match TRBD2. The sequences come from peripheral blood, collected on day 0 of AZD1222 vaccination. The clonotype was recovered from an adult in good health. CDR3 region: CASSQRNPGLAAQETQYF. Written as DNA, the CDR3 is TGTGCCAGCAGCCAACGAAATCCGGGACTAGCGGCCCAAGAGACCCAGTACTTC.